These 12 T cell receptor beta chains were sequenced from one sample in a study of cytomegalovirus exposure and HLA in healthy donors. The PCR was carried out with 60 Vbeta primers and 13 Jbeta primers. Method: immunoSEQ multiplex PCR; TCRdb's copy keeps in-frame clones and lacks some. Of some 90,000 clones listed, around three quarters are singletons. The specimen sequenced was PBMCs. These receptors were collected from a man aged 25-45 years in good health and CMV-seronegative.

The chain uses TRBV10-3 and TRBJ1-2; 12 bases match TRBD1. V trimming: 7 bases; J trimming: 2 bases; junction bases outside the gene matches: 2. Germline V gene sequence: CDR1 ENHRY, CDR2 SYGVKD. This CDR3 contains 14 residues. This CDR3 is CAITGTGGNYGYTF. CDR3 nucleotide sequence: TGTGCCATCACCGGGACAGGGGGCAACTATGGCTACACCTTC.

Only one count was recorded for this clone. This chain links TRBV6-1 with TRBJ2-2; 10 bases agree with TRBD2. CDR1 is MNHNS, CDR2 SASEGT, per germline. V dropped 2 bases and J dropped 0; count of bases not matched to a gene: 3. This CDR3 has 17 residues. Here the CDR3 reads CASSEMGLATNTGELFF. The CDR3 nucleotides read TGTGCCAGCAGTGAAATGGGACTAGCGACGAACACCGGGGAGCTGTTTTTT.

The chain recombines TRBV19 with TRBJ1-3, with 7 bases fitting TRBD1. The CDR3 extends over 14 amino acids. J gave up 4 bases and V 8 bases, and 8 bases lay outside the gene matches. Germline assignment: CDR1 LNHDA and CDR2 SQIVND (reference sequence). The CDR3 reads CASRDSGAGNTIYF. CDR3 sequence (DNA): TGTGCCAGTCGGGACAGCGGCGCAGGAAACACCATATATTTT.

The rearrangement uses TRBV18 and TRBJ2-7, with a tentative D call TRBD1 (5 bases). This CDR3 has 14 amino acids. The V end lost 8 bases, the J end lost 4 bases, and 18 bases lay between the germline ends. Germline values: CDR1 KGHSH, CDR2 LQKENI. CDR3 sequence (DNA): TGTGCCAGCCCATTCCCCCAGGGATCGTACGAGCAGTACGTC. Residues: CASPFPQGSYEQYV.

The V gene is TRBV7-7, the J gene TRBJ2-7; D not resolved. CDR1 and CDR2 from the germline V gene are SSHAT and FNYEAQ (reference sequence). CDR3 length: 13 amino acids. Between the trimmed V and J ends, which lost 1 base and 2 bases, there was a span of 6 bases. The CDR3 coding sequence is TGTGCCAGCAGCTTAGACAGAACCTACGAGCAGTACTTC. Its protein product is CASSLDRTYEQYF.

The rearrangement joins TRBV5-1 to TRBJ1-1, with 7 bases fitting TRBD1. The germline V gene encodes CDR1 SGHRS and CDR2 YFSETQ. Trimming removed 0 bases from V and 7 bases from J; junction bases left unmatched: 15. CDR3 length: 17 amino acids. The CDR3 reads CASSLAVRRQGSGEAFF. The CDR3 nucleotides are TGCGCCAGCAGCTTGGCCGTACGCCGACAGGGCAGCGGTGAAGCTTTCTTT.

The chain recombines TRBV27 with TRBJ1-1, with 8 bases fitting TRBD1. The trim removed 5 bases at V and 5 bases at J, leaving 10 bases unmatched. The V gene's germline CDR1 is MNHEY and CDR2 SMNVEV (reference sequence). This CDR3 has 15 amino acids. The CDR3 DNA sequence: TGTGCCAGCAGTCCCTGGACAGGGCGAGTTACTGAAGCTTTCTTT. It specifies CASSPWTGRVTEAFF.

The chain combines TRBV10-1 with TRBJ2-5; 7 bases agree with TRBD2. V dropped 4 bases and J dropped 4; count of bases not matched to a gene: 21. Germline CDR1 WNHNN, CDR2 SYGVQD (reference sequence). CDR3 length: 19 amino acids. CDR3 nucleotide sequence: TGCGCCAGCAGTGTAGTTGGGTGTCGAAGCGCGGGAGTGGTAGAGACCCAGTACTTC. This translates into CASSVVGCRSAGVVETQYF.

The genes are TRBV27 and TRBJ1-2, with D maybe TRBD1 (5 bases). V was pared by 1 base and J by 4 bases, with 19 bases between. The CDR3 contains 17 residues. CDR1 is MNHEY and CDR2 is SMNVEV in the germline V gene (reference sequence). Here the CDR3 DNA reads TGTGCCAGCAGTTTATTCTATGGAGGGGCCCCCGGCTATGGCTACACCTTC. This encodes CASSLFYGGAPGYGYTF.

The chain links TRBV19 to TRBJ2-7; 7 nucleotides line up with TRBD2. With V trimmed by 7 bases and J by 4 bases, 19 bases remained unmatched. The CDR3 totals 17 residues. CDR1 and CDR2 (germline): LNHDA, SQIVND (reference sequence). CDR3 residues: CASTKPCCAGARYEQYV. The CDR3 DNA follows: TGTGCCAGTACCAAACCCTGCTGTGCGGGAGCCCGGTACGAGCAGTACGTC.

CDR3 in amino acids: CSVEGAGGPYEQYF. The CDR3 DNA is TGCAGCGTTGAGGGAGCGGGGGGACCCTACGAGCAGTACTTC. The chain couples TRBV29-1 to TRBJ2-7; 9 bases agree with TRBD2. The germline V gene has CDR1 SQVTM and CDR2 ANQGSEA. The ends lost 3 bases at V and 2 bases at J; junction bases unmatched: 5. The CDR3 consists of 14 residues.

The chain uses TRBV6-6 and TRBJ1-2, with TRBD1 identical over 7 bases. The V gene end was trimmed by 2 bases and the J gene end by 4 bases; junction bases not matched to a gene: 10. Per the germline V gene, CDR1 is MNHNY and CDR2 is SVGAGI (reference sequence). This CDR3 has 16 amino acids. The CDR3 DNA follows: TGTGCCAGCAGTTACACTGAGACAGGGTTCGTCTATGGCTACACCTTC. The encoded protein is CASSYTETGFVYGYTF.